These 25 T cell receptor beta chains came from one sample sequenced in a study of OX40 agonist ivuxolimab in advanced cancers. Clones were sequenced by immunoSEQ multiplex PCR, and TCRdb holds only the in-frame ones, with some missing. The sample lists 78,000 or so clones, about 85% occurring once. Sequencing was performed on CD4+ or CD8+ T cells sorted from blood, taken in a trial of the OX40 agonist ivuxolimab. The receptors were sampled from an adult with an advanced solid tumor such as melanoma, head and neck, liver or kidney cancer.

The J gene is TRBJ2-1, the V gene TRBV5-4, with D possibly being TRBD2 (6 bases). Germline values: CDR1 SGHNT, CDR2 YYREEE (reference sequence). This CDR3 is built from 15 residues. Trimming removed 2 bases from V and 5 bases from J, with 14 bases in between. CDR3 residues: CASSLSGRANNEQFF. CDR3 sequence (DNA): TGTGCCAGCAGCTTAAGCGGGCGGGCGAACAATGAGCAGTTCTTC.

There are a few counts of this clone. A junction boundary mismatches the germline segment, possibly from a read error. The chain has TRBV7-9 and TRBJ2-7; perhaps D is TRBD1 or TRBD2 (5 bases each). CDR1 SEHNR and CDR2 FQNEAQ come from the germline V gene (reference sequence). CDR3 size: 11 residues. The CDR3 is CASTSSRDVVF. CDR3 in DNA: TGTGCCAGCACCTCCAGCCGGGACGTAGTATTC.

Remarks on this clone: Other DNA sequences in this specimen translate into the identical CDR3. V and J are TRBV19 and TRBJ2-1; the match to TRBD2 covers 8 bases. The CDR3 is made up of 15 amino acids. J was trimmed by 0 bases and V by 6 bases; bases with no gene match: 4. Germline assignment: CDR1 LNHDA and CDR2 SQIVND (reference sequence). CDR3 in DNA: TGTGCCAGTAGCCCCAGCGGGAGCTCCTACAATGAGCAGTTCTTC. Amino acids: CASSPSGSSYNEQFF. The full variable domain, rest sourced from reference TRBV19 and TRBJ2-1, is DGGITQSPKYLFRKEGQNVTLSCEQNLNHDAMYWYRQDPGQGLRLIYYSQIVNDFQKGDIAEGYSVSREKKESFPLTVTSAQKNPTAFYLCASSPSGSSYNEQFFGPGTRLTVL.

This chain connects TRBV19 to TRBJ2-7; 13 positions agree with TRBD2. The CDR3 is made up of 15 amino acids. The germline V gene has CDR1 LNHDA and CDR2 SQIVND (reference sequence). The V segment lost 8 bases and the J segment 2 bases; nucleotides outside the gene matches: 6. CDR3 coding DNA: TGTGCCAGTCGGCCCGGACTAGCGGGGGCCTACGAGCAGTACTTC. Translating it yields CASRPGLAGAYEQYF.

V and J are TRBV19 and TRBJ2-7; possibly TRBD2 for D (5 bases). V lost 3 bases and J 4 bases, leaving 10 bases between the germline ends. There are 13 residues in the CDR3. Germline loops: CDR1 LNHDA, CDR2 SQIVND (reference sequence). The CDR3, as DNA: TGTGCCAGTAGTATGGGAGCGCCTTACGAGCAGTACTTC. Translated, it gives CASSMGAPYEQYF.

The gene calls are TRBV15 and TRBJ2-5; 11 nucleotides match TRBD2. V was clipped by 5 bases and J by 1 base; unmatched bases: 6. The germline CDR1 and CDR2 sequences are LNHNV and YYDKDF (reference sequence). This CDR3 region has 16 residues. Here the CDR3 reads CATSGWGLAAQETQYF. CDR3 nucleotide sequence: TGTGCCACCAGCGGGTGGGGACTAGCGGCCCAAGAGACCCAGTACTTC.

The chain recombines TRBV29-1 with TRBJ1-2; D is unresolved. CDR1 SQVTM and CDR2 ANQGSEA come from the germline V gene. V was pared by 1 base and J by 7 bases, with 16 bases between. The CDR3 has 14 residues. CDR3 residues: CSVEGSAALSGYTF. The CDR3 nucleotides read TGCAGCGTTGAAGGATCGGCAGCACTATCTGGCTACACCTTC.

The chain is built from TRBV29-1 and TRBJ1-1; a possible D gene is TRBD1 (6 bases). The CDR3 contains 14 residues. Germline V gene sequence: CDR1 SQVTM, CDR2 ANQGSEA. V shed 2 bases and J shed 8 bases, with 18 bases lying between them. CDR3 DNA: TGCAGCGTTGAAAGGGATTTTGGGGGCGCAGAAGCTTTCTTT. Translated: CSVERDFGGAEAFF. Complete variable domain (other parts from reference TRBV29-1 and TRBJ1-1): SAVISQKPSRDICQRGTSLTIQCQVDSQVTMMFWYRQQPGQSLTLIATANQGSEATYESGFVIDKFPISRPNLTFSTLTVSNMSPEDSSIYLCSVERDFGGAEAFFGQGTRLTVV.

This chain connects TRBV5-6 to TRBJ2-3; TRBD2 might be the D (5 bases). The CDR3 is 15 amino acids. The V gene lost 4 bases and the J gene lost 2 bases, with 14 bases spanning the gap. Germline CDR1 is SGHDT and CDR2 is YYEEEE. CDR3: CASSPGGGFTDTQYF. The CDR3 coding sequence is TGTGCCAGCAGCCCCGGAGGTGGTTTCACAGATACGCAGTATTTT.

The rearrangement links TRBV28 to TRBJ2-5, with D maybe TRBD1 (6 bases). Trimming removed 7 bases from V and 7 bases from J, with 19 bases in between. Germline V gene data show CDR1 as MDHEN and CDR2 as SYDVKM. The CDR3 has 14 residues. The CDR3 protein is CASTSAGVKRTQYF. The CDR3 DNA is TGTGCCAGCACTTCGGCAGGGGTGAAGCGGACCCAGTACTTC.

This clone was seen more than once but under ten times. The chain links TRBV29-1 to TRBJ1-1; the D gene is possibly TRBD1 (5 bases). This CDR3 has 12 amino acids. CDR1 SQVTM and CDR2 ANQGSEA come from the germline V gene. This chain's CDR3 is CSSSGGDTEAFF. The CDR3 nucleotides read TGCAGTTCCTCGGGAGGGGACACTGAAGCTTTCTTT.

CDR3 residues: CAISVRRATLDDKNIQYF. For the CDR3, the DNA is TGTGCCATCTCGGTCAGGCGGGCTACCCTCGATGACAAAAACATTCAGTACTTC. The genes are TRBV6-4 and TRBJ2-4; weak D call: TRBD2 (5 bases). Germline CDR1 MRHNA, CDR2 SNTAGT. With 10 bases removed from V and 3 bases from J, the gap between germline ends came to 28 bases. The CDR3 loop spans 18 amino acids.

The chain uses TRBV11-2 and TRBJ2-3; no definite D call. Trimming left V 1 base short and J 1 base short, with 6 bases between. The CDR3 is made up of 14 amino acids. From germline, CDR1 is SGHAT and CDR2 FQNNGV. CDR3 amino acids: CASSLVMGTDTQYF. The CDR3 DNA sequence: TGTGCCAGCAGCTTAGTAATGGGCACAGATACGCAGTATTTT.

The V call is TRBV11-2, the J call TRBJ2-1, with 11 bases matching TRBD2. V gave up 5 bases and J gave up 2 bases; unmatched junction bases: 11. The CDR3 covers 18 residues. Germline V gene sequence: CDR1 SGHAT, CDR2 FQNNGV. The chain's CDR3 is CASSNLAGGGWPYNEQFF. CDR3 nucleotides: TGTGCCAGCAGCAATCTAGCGGGAGGAGGGTGGCCCTACAATGAGCAGTTCTTC.

The rearrangement joins TRBV19 to TRBJ1-2; a weak D match, TRBD1 (6 bases). The CDR3 has 13 amino acids. Per germline, CDR1 LNHDA and CDR2 SQIVND (reference sequence). Trimming took 4 bases from V and 4 from J, leaving 10 bases between them. The CDR3 region has the DNA TGTGCCAGTAGTAACAGGGAGCCCTATGGCTACACCTTC. This encodes CASSNREPYGYTF.

This chain joins TRBV19 and TRBJ2-5, with TRBD1 matching 7 bases. J was trimmed by 3 bases and V by 6 bases; bases with no gene match: 4. CDR3 length: 13 amino acids. Germline CDR1 is LNHDA and CDR2 is SQIVND (reference sequence). In DNA form, the CDR3 reads TGTGCCAGTAGGGTAGGGGGCGAAGAGACCCAGTACTTC. This translates into CASRVGGEETQYF.

The chain uses TRBV7-9 and TRBJ2-3, with D perhaps matching TRBD2 (5 bases). The V end was cut by 3 bases, the J end by 4 bases, with 20 bases between. The CDR3 length is 17 residues. Germline V gene sequence: CDR1 SEHNR, CDR2 FQNEAQ (reference sequence). In DNA form, the CDR3 reads TGTGCCAGCAGCTTCCGAAGAACACGGGATTACGCAGATACGCAGTATTTT. Protein product: CASSFRRTRDYADTQYF.

Concerning this clone: Other DNA sequences in the same sample also yield this CDR3. The V call is TRBV5-6, the J call TRBJ2-5, with 7 bases lining up with TRBD2. CDR3 length equals 14 residues. V was pared by 0 bases and J by 2 bases, with 1 base of the junction left unmatched. Germline assignment: CDR1 SGHDT and CDR2 YYEEEE. The CDR3 nucleotides read TGTGCCAGCAGCTTGGGGGGACTACAAGAGACCCAGTACTTC. It is translated as CASSLGGLQETQYF.

The V call is TRBV6-5, the J call TRBJ2-3; 7 bases are shared with TRBD1. Germline-derived CDR1 and CDR2 are MNHEY and SVGAGI. This CDR3 is built from 14 residues. V gave up 5 bases and J gave up 2 bases; unmatched junction bases: 4. CDR3 sequence: CASSDRVATDTQYF. CDR3 bases: TGTGCCAGCAGTGACAGGGTGGCCACAGATACGCAGTATTTT.

The CDR3 sequence is CASSSRGAGETQYF. The CDR3 bases are TGTGCCAGCAGCTCCAGGGGTGCCGGGGAGACCCAGTACTTC. The chain is built from TRBV11-2 and TRBJ2-5; D is perhaps TRBD1 (6 bases). V dropped 4 bases and J dropped 5 bases, with 14 bases sitting between them. Per germline, CDR1 SGHAT and CDR2 FQNNGV. The CDR3 has 14 residues.

This clone has only one observation. This chain uses TRBV6-5 with TRBJ2-2; no clear D gene. The germline CDR1 and CDR2 sequences are MNHEY and SVGAGI. The V and J ends lost 0 bases and 1 base respectively, with 9 bases between them. The CDR3 runs 16 residues. CDR3 in amino acids: CASSYSMAGNTGELFF. CDR3 DNA: TGTGCCAGCAGTTACTCGATGGCAGGGAACACCGGGGAGCTGTTTTTT.

The J gene is TRBJ2-1, the V gene TRBV5-1; a weak D match, TRBD2 (5 bases). V was clipped by 4 bases and J by 4 bases, with 15 bases between them. The CDR3 has 15 amino acids. CDR1 and CDR2 (germline): SGHRS, YFSETQ. CDR3 region: CASSLEDGIYNEQFF. In DNA, the CDR3 is TGCGCCAGCAGCCTGGAGGATGGAATTTACAATGAGCAGTTCTTC.

CDR3 loop: CSISYSSYNEQFF. The CDR3 DNA is TGCAGCATATCCTATAGCTCCTACAATGAGCAGTTCTTC. This chain connects TRBV29-1 to TRBJ2-1; D call uncertain. The CDR3 has 13 amino acids. The germline V gene has CDR1 SQVTM and CDR2 ANQGSEA. Trimming took off 8 bases at V and 0 bases at J, with 11 bases between the two ends.

The chain uses TRBV7-9 and TRBJ2-7, with D perhaps assigned TRBD1 or TRBD2 (6 bases each). The germline V and J ends were trimmed by 1 base and 6 bases, with 10 bases remaining between them. The CDR3 extends over 13 amino acids. Germline V CDR1 and CDR2: SEHNR, FQNEAQ (reference sequence). The CDR3 is CASSLEGGGEQYF. CDR3 nucleotides: TGTGCCAGCAGCTTAGAGGGGGGAGGCGAGCAGTACTTC.

The rearrangement joins TRBV7-9 to TRBJ2-7, with D unresolved. Germline loops: CDR1 SEHNR, CDR2 FQNEAQ (reference sequence). The CDR3 loop spans 14 amino acids. V dropped 1 base and J dropped 4 bases, with 11 bases sitting between them. The CDR3 protein is CASSLVSQDYEQYF. The DNA for the CDR3 is TGTGCCAGCAGCTTAGTTAGCCAAGATTACGAGCAGTACTTC.